Here is one T cell receptor beta chain with its context. Antigen: not known. The sample comes from a study of response to subunit inactivated influenza vaccine. TCRdb re-called the RT-PCR reads with MiXCR, one entry per CDR3 protein. The data hold 500,000 to 700,000 distinct CDR3 sequences, with around 21% observed a single time. Regarding the study as a whole: Only a handful of new T cells, the authors suggested, are recruited with each seasonal influenza vaccination.

The same data also went into a second study, on T cells expressing NK-cell markers. From that study: Researchers built TCR beta cDNA using 5'RACE template switching with UMIs. Sorting of alpha-beta TCR T cells alone was achieved in several experiments with an anti-gamma-delta TCR antibody. Roughly six of the donors carried dominant NKG2C+ clonotypes that took up about 1.0-7.5% of their CD8+ T cells. The CD3+CD56-NKG2C+ fraction was also led by these clonotypes in several donors.

The TCR comes from a man aged 45-60 years who received an inactivated influenza vaccine. Specimen: CD4+ T cells sorted from PBMCs, collected 11 to 12 days after vaccination.

The chain's CDR3 is CASSERLAGGAGGEQFF. CDR3 coding DNA: TGTGCCAGCAGTGAAAGGCTAGCGGGGGGTGCAGGGGGCGAGCAGTTCTTC. J is TRBJ2-1 and V is TRBV6-1, with 11 bases lining up with TRBD2. CDR1 MNHNS and CDR2 SASEGT come from the germline V gene. V shed 2 bases and J 10 bases; nucleotides not matched to a gene: 13. The CDR3 runs 17 residues.